Below, 9 T cell receptor beta chains from the same sample are listed, as sequenced in a study of T-cell reconstitution after alpha-beta-depleted transplantation in children. Unique molecular identifiers were built into the TCRbeta library. TCRdb fed the PCR reads into MiXCR, producing one record per CDR3 protein. This repertoire shows around 400,000 distinct CDR3 sequences, roughly 22% found once; its top ten account for less than 4.5%. Sequences were derived from PBMCs from the stem cell graft donor, sampled from the stem cell graft. Receptors were obtained from a human donor who donated a stem cell graft to a child with acute myeloid leukemia.

This clonotype was seen at least ten times. The CDR3 bases are TGCAGCGTGGATGGCTACACCTTC. This gives the protein CSVDGYTF. The J gene is TRBJ1-2, the V gene TRBV29-1; D remains unclear. Trimming cost V 6 bases and J 6 bases, with 2 bases left between them. Per germline, CDR1 SQVTM and CDR2 ANQGSEA. The CDR3 extends over 8 amino acids.

The V call is TRBV12-3 or TRBV12-4, the J call TRBJ1-3; 10 nucleotides match TRBD1. The CDR3 has 14 residues. Losses at the gene ends were 4 bases for V and 4 bases for J; bases not matched to a gene: 1. DNA for the CDR3: TGTGCCAGCAGTTCGACAGGGGGCGGAAACACCATATATTTT. Translation: CASSSTGGGNTIYF.

The rearrangement links TRBV5-1 to TRBJ2-7, with D hard to call. CDR1 and CDR2 (germline): SGHRS, YFSETQ. V was cut by 4 bases and J by 1 base, with 12 bases left in between. The CDR3 runs 14 residues. The CDR3 DNA follows: TGCGCCAGCAGCACGGACGGCCAATCCTACGAGCAGTACTTC. Residues: CASSTDGQSYEQYF.

V is TRBV7-9 and J is TRBJ2-1; 8 bases map to TRBD1. This CDR3 is built from 15 residues. V lost 5 bases to trimming and J lost 4 bases; unmatched junction nucleotides: 7. The germline gives CDR1 SEHNR, CDR2 FQNEAQ (reference sequence). CDR3 in amino acids: CASSVGQGRYNEQFF. CDR3 nucleotides: TGTGCCAGCAGCGTCGGACAGGGACGTTACAATGAGCAGTTCTTC.

In this sample, this clonotype turned up a few times. CDR3 protein: CASSFGHRAYEQYF. CDR3 sequence (DNA): TGTGCCAGCAGTTTTGGTCACCGAGCCTACGAGCAGTACTTC. The genes are TRBV28 and TRBJ2-7; D is uncertain. CDR1 MDHEN and CDR2 SYDVKM come from the germline V gene. V was clipped by 3 bases and J by 2 bases, with 11 bases between them. This CDR3 comprises 14 residues.

The gene calls are TRBV29-1 and TRBJ2-1, with a possible D match to TRBD2 (6 bases). Deletions cut 4 bases from V and 7 bases from J, with 26 bases between. The germline V gene has CDR1 SQVTM and CDR2 ANQGSEA. The CDR3 has 17 residues. This CDR3 reads CSVVPRRPGSAGNEQFF. The CDR3 nucleotides are TGCAGCGTTGTTCCCCGACGACCGGGCTCCGCGGGGAATGAGCAGTTCTTC.

The rearrangement uses TRBV10-3 and TRBJ2-5; D may be TRBD2 (5 bases). CDR1 is ENHRY and CDR2 is SYGVKD in the germline V gene. The CDR3 loop spans 13 amino acids. Trimming pared 4 bases from V and 4 bases from J, leaving 10 bases between. CDR3 residues: CAISGTQPETQYF. The CDR3 nucleotides read TGTGCCATCAGTGGGACTCAGCCAGAGACCCAGTACTTC.

This clonotype was found many times. The J gene is TRBJ1-5, the V gene TRBV20-1, with a weak D call TRBD1 (5 bases). The length of the CDR3 is 15 residues. The V end was cut by 3 bases, the J end by 0 bases, with 12 bases between. From germline, CDR1 is DFQATT and CDR2 SNEGSKA (reference sequence). The CDR3 nucleotides are TGCAGTGCTAGTGGCGGGGGGAATAGCAATCAGCCCCAGCATTTT. Translation: CSASGGGNSNQPQHF.

This clonotype showed up just a few times. The chain is built from TRBV5-1 and TRBJ2-1; D is unresolved. The V and J ends lost 3 bases and 0 bases respectively, with 13 bases between them. The CDR3 totals 16 residues. The germline V gene has CDR1 SGHRS and CDR2 YFSETQ. The CDR3 bases are TGCGCCAGCAGCTGGGCCGGCGGCGGCTCCTACAATGAGCAGTTCTTC. It codes for CASSWAGGGSYNEQFF.